The 2 T cell receptor beta chains presented below share a single source sample, sequenced in a study of cytotoxic CD8 clonotypes in ibrutinib-treated CLL. Assay used: immunoSEQ multiplex PCR; TCRdb lists only in-frame clones, some missing. Seen here are 9,300 or so clones, 61% observed once, and the top ten hold 18%. The sequences come from PBMCs, collected before ibrutinib treatment. The receptors here all came from a human donor with chronic lymphocytic leukemia.

The genes are TRBV13 and TRBJ2-3; 11 nucleotides match TRBD2. Germline V gives CDR1 PRHDT, CDR2 FYEKMQ (reference sequence). Unmatched junction bases numbered 11, after V lost 5 bases and J lost 7 bases. The CDR3 consists of 16 residues. CDR3 nucleotides: TGTGCCAGCAGCCTTCTAGCGGGAGGCCCCACGTATACGCAGTATTTT. This gives the protein CASSLLAGGPTYTQYF.

This clone was seen only a few times. The rearrangement joins TRBV7-6 to TRBJ1-4; D may be TRBD1 (6 bases). Germline CDR1 SGHVS, CDR2 FNYEAQ. V gave up 0 bases and J gave up 11 bases, with 19 bases separating them. The CDR3 has 16 residues. The chain's CDR3 is CASSLAMAGAVGKLFF. CDR3 DNA sequence: TGTGCCAGCAGCTTAGCGATGGCAGGGGCCGTGGGGAAACTGTTTTTT.